Detailed here is one TCR beta chain. What antigen it recognizes has not been identified. Per-base quality was not reported, and no clone a single base away is much larger than it. This entry is derived from a study of CD8+ T cells in alopecia areata listed by TCRdb under 2018. Describing the broader study: Treated patients were enrolled in an open-label pilot trial of oral tofacitinib at 5 to 10 mg twice daily for moderate-to-severe alopecia areata. Tofacitinib-treated patients had biopsies at baseline and at 4 and 24 weeks of treatment, with a later scalp biopsy in several patients. RNA was obtained with the PAXgene miRNA kit for fixed scalp, the miRNeasy kit for PBMCs, and the RNeasy kit for mouse skin. Scalp clonality was compared among normal scalp (n=4), patchy alopecia areata scalp (n=8), and alopecia totalis/universalis scalp (n=8). Patients stayed on tofacitinib for 6 to 18 months and then had 6 months of follow-up off drug so that delayed response and recurrence could be assessed. To study T cell clonal expansion in alopecia areata, the researchers applied high-throughput TCRbeta sequencing to both the C3H/HeJ mouse model and human patients. TCRbeta CDR3 regions were amplified by immunoSEQ multiplex PCR using 35 Vbeta forward and 13 Jbeta reverse primers. In humans, TCRbeta sequencing was performed on scalp tissue and on sorted CD4+ and CD8+ peripheral blood T cells from healthy controls and from patients with patchy or totalis/universalis alopecia areata. The SALT score, which quantifies the percentage of affected scalp surface area, was used to measure disease severity in treated patients.

What the time point label conveys for this sample: about 25 weeks on oral tofacitinib. The treatment or condition label here, explained by the study, means: oral pan-JAK inhibitor, 5-10 mg twice daily. From alopecia areata patients, peripheral blood was collected along with lesional scalp punch biopsies. PBMCs were isolated by density centrifugation and stained for CD3, CD4 and CD8, and CD4+ and CD8+ T cells were sorted on a FACSAria. From its cysteine to its phenylalanine, the CDR3 spans 16 amino acids. The DNA shown is the 48-base CDR3, in frame from base 1. For this chain, trimming is 1 base at the V end and 7 bases at the J end, and the number of junction bases without a gene match is 14. The germline V gene (reference sequence) yields GTSNPN for CDR1 and SVGIG for CDR2. Libraries were prepared through the immunoSEQ multiplex PCR assay. To provide template for TCR sequencing, every sample had RNA extracted and reverse transcribed into cDNA. SuperScript III was used to make first-strand cDNA, primed with a 2:1 mix of oligo-dT and random hexamers. Amplification bias was assessed with a synthetic immune receptor repertoire, and residual bias was removed computationally. In the original analysis: After raw reads were preprocessed to remove errors, the CDR3 was defined following IMGT conventions as running from the conserved cysteine to phenylalanine. To get clonality, Shannon entropy was normalized by log2 of the number of productive unique TCRs and the result was subtracted from 1. CD4 or CD8 identity of scalp clones was inferred by cross-referencing scalp TCRbeta sequences with sorted blood CD4 and CD8 repertoires. The clones in this table, taken by TCRdb from immuneACCESS, are in-frame only. Not every clone is retained; where verified, under half of the shortfall comes from an unresolved V gene, and the cause of the rest is unknown. From that table come the V and J calls and clone size; the DNA was used to work out D and trimming. This sample holds around 270,000 clones; 58% were observed only once. Approximately 1.7% of the sample belongs to the ten largest clones.

The paper's findings and limits, for the study overall: Scalp clonality and the number of expanded CD8+ clones among the top 100 scalp clones were significantly decreased by tofacitinib. Because the treated cohort was small and included a single nonresponder, larger studies are needed to assess links between baseline CD8+ expansion and response. Shared TCR sequences between patients were less evident than in mice, which may be partly attributable to HLA diversity in the patient population. Many expanded lesional clones persisted in scalp and blood during tofacitinib treatment, which may partly explain relapse after stopping treatment. Unlike mouse skin, where gammadelta T cells dominate, normal human skin contains resident alphabeta T cells that get sequenced too, which complicates analysis of the scalp TCR repertoire. Compared with normal scalp, lesional scalp, particularly in alopecia totalis/universalis, had higher clonality and more expanded CD8+ clones, which suggests antigenic drive.

The rearranged segments are TRBV30 and TRBJ1-2, and 8 junction bases match TRBD1. The sequencing here drew on CD4+ T cells sorted from blood, taken at week 24, from a patient treated with tofacitinib. The sequence was obtained from a human donor with alopecia areata. CDR3 sequence: CAWSESLGGQGGGYTF. The base sequence is TGTGCCTGGAGTGAAAGCTTAGGCGGACAGGGAGGTGGCTACACCTTC. The entire variable domain, with the stretches around the CDR3 drawn from the reference TRBV30 and TRBJ1-2 proteins, is SQTIHQWPATLVQPVGSPLSLECTVEGTSNPNLYWYRQAAGRGLQLLFYSVGIGQISSEVPQNLSASRPQDRQFILSSKKLLLSDSGFYLCAWSESLGGQGGGYTFGSGTRLTVV.